One TCR beta chain is described in this entry. The clone's antigen remains unknown. No qualities accompany the bases; no much larger clone lies one base away. This record belongs to a study of blood T cell repertoires in COVID-19 (dated by TCRdb to the early 2020s). Study-level background: Collaborator samples came from the United States, Italy and Spain and covered acute and convalescent phases of COVID-19. The repertoires were released in a freely available public database intended as a resource for research on the immune response to SARS-CoV-2. The prospective study material was composed of cDNA or gDNA derived from T cells, B-cell-depleted T cells, or PBMCs. The samples were drawn from two sources: the first 160 participants of the ongoing ImmuneRACE study, and over 950 subjects contributed by 6 global collaborators. Where available, HLA class I and class II types were obtained from metadata supplied by the sample provider rather than from assay-based typing. Deeply sampled blood TCRbeta repertoires from subjects exposed to, actively infected with, or recovered from COVID-19 were included in the dataset. A de-identified subject ID, COVID-19 status, age in years and sex were almost always included in the sample metadata. Overall results and qualifications from the work: How much clinical and demographic metadata was included differed by source and by participant, and the metadata was provided uncurated.

TCRbeta CDR3 regions were amplified from genomic DNA using the immunoSEQ Assay, a bias-controlled multiplex PCR. In the paper's pipeline: Nucleated cell counts per sample were estimated from amplification of reference gene primers within the assay. Sequence reads were collapsed and filtered to measure the absolute abundance of every unique TCRbeta CDR3 rearrangement. For each sample, productive Simpson clonality was calculated as the square root of Simpson's diversity index across productive rearrangements. What TCRdb holds here is the immuneACCESS table cut down to in-frame rearrangements. Part of the clones is not present; checked against another copy, under half of the missing clones reflect an unresolved V gene, and the others are unexplained. V and J calls and clone size follow that table, whereas D and trimming were derived from the DNA. The sample has 45,000 to 65,000 clones on record, approximately 88% of them singletons. About 3.5% of the sample is held by the ten biggest clonotypes.

V and J are trimmed by 8 bases and 7 bases, and the gene matches miss 7 bases of the junction. Via the germline V gene, CDR1 is SNHLY and CDR2 FYNNEI. The CDR3 starts with the cysteine, ends with the phenylalanine, and has 12 residues. Just CDR3 DNA is preserved here, 36 bases in frame from base 1. The collaborating institutions used their own protocols to collect whole blood in K2EDTA tubes. For TCRbeta analysis, collaborator samples were shipped as frozen whole blood, as isolated PBMCs, or as DNA extracted from either sample type. The V and J segments used are TRBV2 and TRBJ2-7; 8 of the junction bases match TRBD2. Sequenced sample: peripheral blood. The receptor was derived from a human donor in a cohort sampled during active COVID-19. The CDR3 region reads CASGVKRGEQYF. The DNA sequence is TGTGCCAGCGGAGTAAAGCGGGGGGAGCAGTACTTC.